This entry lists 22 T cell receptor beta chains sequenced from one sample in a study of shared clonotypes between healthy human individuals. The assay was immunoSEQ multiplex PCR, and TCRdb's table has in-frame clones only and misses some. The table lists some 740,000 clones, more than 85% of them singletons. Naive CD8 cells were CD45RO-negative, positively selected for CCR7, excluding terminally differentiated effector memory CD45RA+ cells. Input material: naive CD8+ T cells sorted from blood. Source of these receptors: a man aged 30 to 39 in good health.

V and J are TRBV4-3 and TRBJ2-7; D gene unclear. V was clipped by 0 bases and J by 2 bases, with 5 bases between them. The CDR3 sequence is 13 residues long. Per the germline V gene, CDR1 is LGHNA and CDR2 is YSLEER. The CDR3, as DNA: TGCGCCAGCAGCCAAGACTTAGCCTACGAGCAGTACTTC. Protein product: CASSQDLAYEQYF.

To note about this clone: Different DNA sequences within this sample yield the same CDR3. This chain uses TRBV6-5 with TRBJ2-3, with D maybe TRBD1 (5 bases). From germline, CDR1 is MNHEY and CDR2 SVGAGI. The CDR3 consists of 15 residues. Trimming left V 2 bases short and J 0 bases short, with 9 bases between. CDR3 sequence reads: CASSYGAGSTDTQYF. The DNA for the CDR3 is TGTGCCAGCAGTTACGGGGCAGGGAGCACAGATACGCAGTATTTT.

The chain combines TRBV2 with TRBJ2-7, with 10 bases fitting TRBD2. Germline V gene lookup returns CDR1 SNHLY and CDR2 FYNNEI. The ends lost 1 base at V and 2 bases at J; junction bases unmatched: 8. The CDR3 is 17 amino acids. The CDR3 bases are TGTGCCAGCAGTGAAGATAGGGTAGCGGGAGGAACCTACGAGCAGTACTTC. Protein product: CASSEDRVAGGTYEQYF.

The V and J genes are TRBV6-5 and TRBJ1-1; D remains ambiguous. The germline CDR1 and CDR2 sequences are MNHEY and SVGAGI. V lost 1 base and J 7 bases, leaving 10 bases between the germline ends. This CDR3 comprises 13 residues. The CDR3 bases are TGTGCCAGCAGTTACTATAGGGCCAGTGAAGCTTTCTTT. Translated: CASSYYRASEAFF.

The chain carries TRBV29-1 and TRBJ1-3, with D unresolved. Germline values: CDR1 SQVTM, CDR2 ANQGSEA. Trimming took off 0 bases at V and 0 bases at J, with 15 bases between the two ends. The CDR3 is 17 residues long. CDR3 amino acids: CSVEDRETASSGNTIYF. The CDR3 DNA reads TGCAGCGTTGAAGATCGAGAGACCGCAAGCTCTGGAAACACCATATATTTT.

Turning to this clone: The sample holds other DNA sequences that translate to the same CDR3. CDR3 coding DNA: TGCAGCGTTGACGGGACTAGCGGTTCCTACAATGAGCAGTTCTTC. Translation: CSVDGTSGSYNEQFF. The genes are TRBV29-1 and TRBJ2-1, with 11 bases lining up with TRBD2. The V and J ends lost 3 bases and 1 base, in that order; junction bases with no gene match: 2. This CDR3 has 15 amino acids. CDR1 SQVTM and CDR2 ANQGSEA come from the germline V gene.

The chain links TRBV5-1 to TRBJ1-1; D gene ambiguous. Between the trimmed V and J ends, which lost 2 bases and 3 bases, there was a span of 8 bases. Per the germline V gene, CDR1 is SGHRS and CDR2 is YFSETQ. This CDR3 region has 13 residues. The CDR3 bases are TGCGCCAGCAGCTTTCCGGATTACACTGAAGCTTTCTTT. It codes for CASSFPDYTEAFF.

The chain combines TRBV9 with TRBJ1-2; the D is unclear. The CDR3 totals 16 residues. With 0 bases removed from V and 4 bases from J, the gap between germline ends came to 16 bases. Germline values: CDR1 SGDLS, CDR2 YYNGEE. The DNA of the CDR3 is TGTGCCAGCAGCGTAGCCCGAGACGGGAGAGGCTATGGCTACACCTTC. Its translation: CASSVARDGRGYGYTF.

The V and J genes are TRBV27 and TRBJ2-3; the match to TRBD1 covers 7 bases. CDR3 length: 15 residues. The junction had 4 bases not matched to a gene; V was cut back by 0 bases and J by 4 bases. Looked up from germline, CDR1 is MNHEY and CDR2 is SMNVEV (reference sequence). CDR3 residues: CASSLSRGLPDTQYF. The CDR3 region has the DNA TGTGCCAGCAGTTTATCGAGGGGGCTCCCAGATACGCAGTATTTT.

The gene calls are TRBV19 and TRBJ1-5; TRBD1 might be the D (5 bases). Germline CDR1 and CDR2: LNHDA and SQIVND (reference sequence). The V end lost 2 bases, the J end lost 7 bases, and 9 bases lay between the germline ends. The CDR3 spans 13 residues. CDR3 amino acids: CASSIIPGQPQHF. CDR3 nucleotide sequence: TGTGCCAGTAGTATAATTCCAGGGCAGCCCCAGCATTTT.

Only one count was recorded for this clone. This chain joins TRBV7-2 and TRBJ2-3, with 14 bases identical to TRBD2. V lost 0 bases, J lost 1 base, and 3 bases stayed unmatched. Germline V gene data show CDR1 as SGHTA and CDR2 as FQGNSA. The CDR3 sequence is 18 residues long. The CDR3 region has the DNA TGTGCCAGCAGCTTAGCGACTAGCGGGGGGGAGGGCACAGATACGCAGTATTTT. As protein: CASSLATSGGEGTDTQYF.

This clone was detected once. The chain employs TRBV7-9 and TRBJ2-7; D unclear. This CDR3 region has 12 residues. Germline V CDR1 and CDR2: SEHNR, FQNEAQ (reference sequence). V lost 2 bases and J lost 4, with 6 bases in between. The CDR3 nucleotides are TGTGCCAGCAGCTTAAACCAGTACGAGCAGTACTTC. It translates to CASSLNQYEQYF.

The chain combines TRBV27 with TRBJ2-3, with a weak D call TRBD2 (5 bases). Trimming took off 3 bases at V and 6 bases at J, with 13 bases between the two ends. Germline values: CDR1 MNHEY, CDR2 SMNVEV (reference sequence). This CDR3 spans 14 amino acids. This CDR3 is CASSLVREQDTQYF. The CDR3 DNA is TGTGCCAGCAGTTTGGTTAGGGAGCAGGATACGCAGTATTTT.

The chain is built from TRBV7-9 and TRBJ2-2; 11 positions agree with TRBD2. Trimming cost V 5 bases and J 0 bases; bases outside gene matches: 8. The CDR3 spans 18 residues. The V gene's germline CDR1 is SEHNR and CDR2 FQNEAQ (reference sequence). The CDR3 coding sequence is TGTGCCAGCAGCCCCCCGACTAGCGGGAAACCGAACACCGGGGAGCTGTTTTTT. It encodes CASSPPTSGKPNTGELFF.

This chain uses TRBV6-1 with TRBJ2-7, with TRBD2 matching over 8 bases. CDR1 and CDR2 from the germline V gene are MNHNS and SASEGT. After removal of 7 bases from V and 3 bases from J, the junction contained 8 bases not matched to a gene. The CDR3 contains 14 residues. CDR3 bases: TGTGCCAGCAACCCCGGGACTAGGGTCTACGAGCAGTACTTC. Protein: CASNPGTRVYEQYF.

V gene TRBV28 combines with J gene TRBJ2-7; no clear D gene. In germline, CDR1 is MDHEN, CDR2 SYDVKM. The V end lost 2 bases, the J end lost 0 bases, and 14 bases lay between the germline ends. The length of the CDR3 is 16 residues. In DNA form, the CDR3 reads TGTGCCAGCAGTTTAACGTTGAGCGCCAGCTCCTACGAGCAGTACTTC. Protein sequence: CASSLTLSASSYEQYF.

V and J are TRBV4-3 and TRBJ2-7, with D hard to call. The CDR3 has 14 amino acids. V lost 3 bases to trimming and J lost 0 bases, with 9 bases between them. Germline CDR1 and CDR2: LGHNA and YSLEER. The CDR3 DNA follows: TGCGCCAGCAGCCAGGAACTGGGCTCCTACGAGCAGTACTTC. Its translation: CASSQELGSYEQYF.

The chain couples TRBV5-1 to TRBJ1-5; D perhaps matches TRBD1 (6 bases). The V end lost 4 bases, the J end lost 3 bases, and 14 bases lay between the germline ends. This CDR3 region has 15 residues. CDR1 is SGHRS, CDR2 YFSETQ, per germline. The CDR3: CASSPVGAYNQPQHF. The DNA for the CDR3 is TGCGCCAGCAGCCCTGTGGGGGCGTACAATCAGCCCCAGCATTTT.

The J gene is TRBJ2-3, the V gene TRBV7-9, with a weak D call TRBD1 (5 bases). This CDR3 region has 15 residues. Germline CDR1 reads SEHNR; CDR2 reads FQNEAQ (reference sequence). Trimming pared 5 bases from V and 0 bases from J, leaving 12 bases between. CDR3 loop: CASSGVGRSTDTQYF. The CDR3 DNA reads TGTGCCAGCAGCGGGGTGGGGCGGAGCACAGATACGCAGTATTTT.

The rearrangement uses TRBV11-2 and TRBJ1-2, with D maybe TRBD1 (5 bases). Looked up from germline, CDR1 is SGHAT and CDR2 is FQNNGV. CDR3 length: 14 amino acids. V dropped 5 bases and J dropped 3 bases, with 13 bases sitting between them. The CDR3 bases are TGTGCCAGCAGCCTCCAAGGGGCCCACTATGGCTACACCTTC. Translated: CASSLQGAHYGYTF.

CDR3 in DNA: TGCGCCAGCAGCCAAGAAGTGTATAATGTTCGAGGAAATCAGCCCCAGCATTTT. Amino acids: CASSQEVYNVRGNQPQHF. The chain combines TRBV4-1 with TRBJ1-5; no reliable D call. The CDR3 runs 18 residues. The germline gives CDR1 MGHRA, CDR2 YSYEKL. Between the trimmed V and J ends, which lost 0 bases and 4 bases, there was a span of 19 bases.

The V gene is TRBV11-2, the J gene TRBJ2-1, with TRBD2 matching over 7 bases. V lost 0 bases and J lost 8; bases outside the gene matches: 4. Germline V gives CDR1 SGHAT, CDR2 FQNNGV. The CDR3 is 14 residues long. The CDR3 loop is CASSLDPGGDEQFF. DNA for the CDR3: TGTGCCAGCAGCTTAGATCCGGGAGGAGATGAGCAGTTCTTC.